This TCR beta chain was sequenced in a study of blood T cell repertoires in COVID-19 (dated by TCRdb to 2018 to 2021). For the wider study: Samples covering the acute and convalescent phases of COVID-19 were provided by collaborators in the United States, Italy and Spain. Where available, HLA class I and class II types were obtained from metadata supplied by the sample provider rather than from assay-based typing. The samples were drawn from two sources: the first 160 participants of the ongoing ImmuneRACE study, and over 1,000 subjects contributed by 6 global collaborators. The repertoires were made available in a free public database intended to serve as a resource for research on the immune response to SARS-CoV-2. The dataset comprised deeply sampled blood TCRbeta repertoires from subjects exposed to, actively infected with, or recovered from COVID-19. The material from the prospective study consisted of cDNA or gDNA derived from T cells, B-cell-depleted T cells, or PBMCs. Nearly every sample came with metadata listing a de-identified subject ID, COVID-19 status, age in years and sex.

One collaborating source in Seattle enrolled patients while the patients were actively infected and followed the patients over time throughout the course of disease. The collaborating institutions used their own protocols to collect whole blood in K2EDTA tubes. Collaborator samples were shipped for TCRbeta analysis as frozen whole blood, isolated PBMCs, or DNA extracted from either sample type. The immunoSEQ Assay, a bias-controlled multiplex PCR, was used to amplify TCRbeta CDR3 regions from genomic DNA. In the source study's methods: The number of nucleated cells in each sample was estimated from the amplification of reference gene primers within the assay. Sequence reads were collapsed and filtered to measure the absolute abundance of every unique TCRbeta CDR3 rearrangement. Productive Simpson clonality was computed per sample as the square root of Simpson's diversity index over productive rearrangements. TCRdb's version of the immuneACCESS table is confined to in-frame rearrangements and falls short of the full clone set. An unresolved V gene accounts for under half of the shortfall where checked; the remainder is of unknown origin. Clone size and V and J calls were adopted from that table, with D and trimming inferred from the DNA. This sample lists fewer than 200,000 clones; around four fifths were detected once. 2.5% to 3% of the sample comes from the top ten.

As for this clone: Its antigen is not yet known. One base away there is no much larger clone; base qualities are not given.

Points the paper makes about the study in general: The amount of clinical and demographic metadata varied by source and participant and was provided uncurated.

The CDR3 starts with the cysteine, ends with the phenylalanine, and has 13 residues. Solely the CDR3 DNA is kept, with 39 bases framed from the first base. V has 5 bases trimmed and J has 8 bases trimmed; junction bases matching no gene number 8. The sequence was obtained from a woman of 80 years or more with COVID-19, enrolled during active disease. The chain is made from TRBV12-3 or TRBV12-4 and TRBJ1-2, and TRBD1 matches 7 of the central bases. Sequenced sample: peripheral blood. The sequenced DNA is TGTGCCAGCAGTCAACAGGGGACGAGAGGCTACACCTTC. It translates as CASSQQGTRGYTF.